A single sample is the source of the 2 T cell receptor beta chains below, sequenced in a study of blood T cell repertoires in COVID-19. TCRdb keeps only in-frame clones here, not all; method: immunoSEQ multiplex PCR. The sample carries some 60,000 clones, more than 85% recorded once. Sequencing was carried out using peripheral blood. All receptors come from a man aged 60 to 69 with acute or convalescent COVID-19.

The rearrangement uses TRBV19 and TRBJ2-5, with D perhaps TRBD2 (5 bases). The V end lost 10 bases, the J end lost 2 bases, and 20 bases lay between the germline ends. The CDR3 spans 15 residues. Germline V gene data show CDR1 as LNHDA and CDR2 as SQIVND (reference sequence). Here the CDR3 reads CANPPRGRGQETQYF. As DNA, the CDR3 is TGTGCCAACCCGCCGCGTGGGAGAGGGCAAGAGACCCAGTACTTC.

V gene TRBV9 combines with J gene TRBJ1-5, with a weak D call TRBD1 (5 bases). The germline V and J ends were trimmed by 2 bases and 7 bases, with 13 bases remaining between them. Germline V lookup: CDR1 SGDLS, CDR2 YYNGEE. This CDR3 region has 14 residues. CDR3 sequence (DNA): TGTGCCAGCAGCGTCGGGGGGATGGAACAGCCCCAGCATTTT. Protein product: CASSVGGMEQPQHF.